Listed below are T cell receptor beta chains from one sample, sequenced in a study of response to subunit inactivated influenza vaccine. TCRdb reanalysed the RT-PCR reads using MiXCR and keeps one entry per CDR3 protein. The sample holds around 160,000 distinct CDR3 sequences; roughly 11% are singletons and the top ten take around 11%. This material consisted of non-naive T cells sorted from PBMCs, taken roughly 46 days after vaccination. The receptors were gathered from a man between 50 and 59 years old who received an inactivated influenza vaccine. Each CDR3 is given without its conserved first and last residue. A D gene is named only where the DNA matches it firmly. Size is omitted from some rows. Given values are once, few, many or a class for expanded clones.

j_call | v_call | clone_size | d_call | cdr3_aa
TRBJ1-2 | TRBV20-1 | few | TRBD1 | SARDLQGISYGYT
TRBJ1-1 | TRBV29-1 | - | - | SGSRTTNTEAF
TRBJ2-6 | TRBV11-2 | many | - | ASSLGFLDRKTSWANVLT
TRBJ2-5 | TRBV3-1 | - | TRBD1 | ASSQGARQGWETQY
TRBJ1-1 | TRBV4-3 | - | - | ASSQDGGSEAF
TRBJ1-4 | TRBV20-1 | few | - | SARWGRDEKLF
TRBJ1-3 | TRBV5-6 | many | - | ASSSRSGNTIY
TRBJ2-7 | TRBV5-4 | - | - | ASSLAGLPSYEQY
TRBJ2-4 | TRBV3-1 | - | - | ASSPIPGEDIQY
TRBJ2-1 | TRBV24-1 | - | TRBD2 | ATSDSRSGNEQF
TRBJ2-7 | TRBV2 | - | - | ASSLISEQY
TRBJ2-2 | TRBV5-1 | - | TRBD2 | ASSGGTRLNTGELF
TRBJ2-2 | TRBV7-8 | many | TRBD2 | ASSPRGGRAGELF
TRBJ1-1 | TRBV20-1 | few | TRBD1 | SARDREQGVRAF
TRBJ2-2 | TRBV15 | - | - | ATSRDPGVNTGELF
TRBJ2-3 | TRBV20-1 | few | TRBD2 | SAHPGTSGMTDTQY
TRBJ1-4 | TRBV12-3/TRBV12-4 | many | TRBD1 | ASSLGQIINEKLF
TRBJ2-3 | TRBV3-1 | few | TRBD2 | ASSQDLTGTSNTDTQY
TRBJ1-2 | TRBV5-1 | many | TRBD1 | ASSPGTAHGYT
TRBJ2-6 | TRBV27 | few | - | ASSLKGTGANVLT
TRBJ1-2 | TRBV5-6 | many | - | ASSLQGYYGYT
TRBJ2-3 | TRBV4-2 | - | - | ASSQDSSKNTQY
TRBJ1-5 | TRBV6-1 | many | TRBD1 | ASSEVTGADDPQH